This is a list of T cell receptor beta chains from one sample in a study of T-cell memory formation after mild COVID-19. From the 5' RACE reads, TCRdb called clonotypes with MiXCR, one entry per CDR3 protein. The table has almost 550,000 distinct CDR3 sequences, around 20% seen once. Sequences were obtained from PBMCs or a T cell subset sorted from them (not recorded which). The receptors come from an adult woman who had mild COVID-19 (a few samples of this study predate the infection). Cell type and time point are not known. Each CDR3 is given with its conserved first and last residue. Each record gives: J gene, CDR3 length, clone size, V gene, D gene, CDR3 DNA, CDR3 protein. A D gene is named only where the DNA matches it firmly. A clone size is listed for some rows: how often the clone was seen (once, few, many), or a class if it is expanded.

J: TRBJ2-7; length: 15; size: many; V: TRBV29-1; D: TRBD2; DNA: TGCAGCGCCCGAGCGGGAGTGGATTCGTCCTACGAGCAGTACTTC; CDR3: CSARAGVDSSYEQYF
J: TRBJ2-7; length: 14; size: few; V: TRBV7-9; D: .; DNA: TGTGCCAGCAGCTCAATGGGGCAGCCGGGGGAGCAGTACTTC; CDR3: CASSSMGQPGEQYF
J: TRBJ2-5; length: 16; size: .; V: TRBV12-3/TRBV12-4; D: TRBD2; DNA: TGTGCCAGCAGTTTATCGGCGGGGGGTCTTGGGGAGACCCAGTACTTC; CDR3: CASSLSAGGLGETQYF
J: TRBJ2-3; length: 14; size: .; V: TRBV4-3; D: .; DNA: TGCGCCAGCAGCCAAGAAAGAATAGCAGATACGCAGTATTTT; CDR3: CASSQERIADTQYF
J: TRBJ2-2; length: 16; size: few; V: TRBV7-7; D: TRBD1; DNA: TGTGCTAGCAGCTTAGACGGACAGGGAAACACCGGGGAGCTGTTTTTT; CDR3: CASSLDGQGNTGELFF
J: TRBJ2-5; length: 16; size: .; V: TRBV7-8; D: TRBD2; DNA: TGTGCCAGCAGGACGGAACTAGCGGGGTACCAAGAGACCCAGTACTTC; CDR3: CASRTELAGYQETQYF
J: TRBJ2-5; length: 14; size: .; V: TRBV15; D: .; DNA: TGTGCCACCAGCAGGCCCCGGGTAGGCGAGACCCAGTACTTC; CDR3: CATSRPRVGETQYF
J: TRBJ1-1; length: 15; size: .; V: TRBV4-3; D: .; DNA: TGCGCCAGCAGCCAAGTTGCAGGGAGTACCACTGAAGCTTTCTTT; CDR3: CASSQVAGSTTEAFF
J: TRBJ1-2; length: 13; size: few; V: TRBV12-3/TRBV12-4; D: .; DNA: TGTGCCAGCAGTTCCGGGGCCCTCTATGGCTACACCTTC; CDR3: CASSSGALYGYTF
J: TRBJ2-2; length: 16; size: few; V: TRBV6-1; D: TRBD2; DNA: TGTGCCATCGGGACTAGCGGGGGCCTTCGCCCGGGGGAGCTGTTTTTT; CDR3: CAIGTSGGLRPGELFF
J: TRBJ2-1; length: 12; size: .; V: TRBV7-2; D: .; DNA: TGTGCCAGCAGCCGCCGCGACGGGGAGCAGTTCTTC; CDR3: CASSRRDGEQFF
J: TRBJ2-3; length: 11; size: few; V: TRBV6-5; D: .; DNA: TGTGCCAGCAGTTATGGTGATACGCAGTATTTT; CDR3: CASSYGDTQYF
J: TRBJ1-1; length: 14; size: few; V: TRBV24-1; D: TRBD1; DNA: TGTGCCACCAGTGATGGGGACAGGGGTACTGAAGCTTTCTTT; CDR3: CATSDGDRGTEAFF
J: TRBJ2-5; length: 15; size: .; V: TRBV18; D: TRBD1; DNA: TGTGCCAGCACGACACAGGGGGCGAGCCAAGAGACCCAGTACTTC; CDR3: CASTTQGASQETQYF
J: TRBJ2-7; length: 15; size: few; V: TRBV20-1; D: TRBD2; DNA: TGCAGTGCTACTACCGGCGGGGGGGCCTCCTACGAGCAGTACTTC; CDR3: CSATTGGGASYEQYF
J: TRBJ2-1; length: 15; size: few; V: TRBV11-2; D: .; DNA: TGTGCCAGCAGCTTAGTATACGGGGATTACAATGAGCAGTTCTTC; CDR3: CASSLVYGDYNEQFF
J: TRBJ1-4; length: 15; size: few; V: TRBV18; D: TRBD1; DNA: TGTGCCAGCTCACCCTCCGGGACAGGGACCGAAAAACTGTTTTTT; CDR3: CASSPSGTGTEKLFF
J: TRBJ2-1; length: 14; size: .; V: TRBV24-1; D: TRBD2; DNA: TGTGCCACCGGGGGGACTAGCGGGGACAATGAGCAGTTCTTC; CDR3: CATGGTSGDNEQFF
J: TRBJ2-1; length: 16; size: many; V: TRBV7-6; D: .; DNA: TGTGCCAGCAGCGTACTACAGGGTCTCTCCTACAATGAGCAGTTCTTC; CDR3: CASSVLQGLSYNEQFF
J: TRBJ2-7; length: 14; size: few; V: TRBV12-3/TRBV12-4; D: TRBD2; DNA: TGTGCCAGCAGTCGCCTAGCGGGAGGAGGCGAGCAGTACTTC; CDR3: CASSRLAGGGEQYF
J: TRBJ2-2; length: 13; size: .; V: TRBV11-2; D: .; DNA: TGTGCCGGCAGATTAGCGAACACCGGGGAGCTGTTTTTT; CDR3: CAGRLANTGELFF
J: TRBJ1-2; length: 12; size: medium-sized; V: TRBV24-1; D: .; DNA: TGTGCCACCAGTCGCCAGGGTTTTGGCTACACCTTC; CDR3: CATSRQGFGYTF
J: TRBJ2-7; length: 16; size: .; V: TRBV19; D: .; DNA: TGTGCCAGTAGTATCGGGTCGTCAGGGGCTTACTACGAGCAGTACTTC; CDR3: CASSIGSSGAYYEQYF
J: TRBJ2-2; length: 13; size: few; V: TRBV19; D: .; DNA: TGTGCCAGCCGGTTGGAGGGGACCGGGGAGCTGTTTTTT; CDR3: CASRLEGTGELFF
J: TRBJ1-1; length: 11; size: many; V: TRBV20-1; D: .; DNA: TGCAGTGCTCCTCGGAACACTGAAGCTTTCTTT; CDR3: CSAPRNTEAFF
J: TRBJ1-4; length: 16; size: .; V: TRBV5-4; D: TRBD1; DNA: TGTGCCAGCAGCTCCGGAGGGGGACAGGGAAATGAAAAACTGTTTTTT; CDR3: CASSSGGGQGNEKLFF
J: TRBJ2-3; length: 14; size: .; V: TRBV6-1; D: TRBD2; DNA: TGTGCCAGGGTTACTAGCGGGAGGAGGGATACGCAGTATTTT; CDR3: CARVTSGRRDTQYF